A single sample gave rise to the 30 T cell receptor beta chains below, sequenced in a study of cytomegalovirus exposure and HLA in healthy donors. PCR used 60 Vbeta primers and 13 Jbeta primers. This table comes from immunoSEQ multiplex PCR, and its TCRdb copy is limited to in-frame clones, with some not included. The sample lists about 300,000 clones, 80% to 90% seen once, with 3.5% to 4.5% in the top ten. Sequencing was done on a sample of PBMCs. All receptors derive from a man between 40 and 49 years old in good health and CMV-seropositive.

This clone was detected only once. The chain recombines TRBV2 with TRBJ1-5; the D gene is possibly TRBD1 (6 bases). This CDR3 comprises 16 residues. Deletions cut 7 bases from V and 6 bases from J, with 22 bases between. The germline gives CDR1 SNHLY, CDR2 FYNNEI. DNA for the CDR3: TGTGCCAGCAATTTCCGTCCAGGGGAAGTGATTCAGCCCCAGCATTTT. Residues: CASNFRPGEVIQPQHF.

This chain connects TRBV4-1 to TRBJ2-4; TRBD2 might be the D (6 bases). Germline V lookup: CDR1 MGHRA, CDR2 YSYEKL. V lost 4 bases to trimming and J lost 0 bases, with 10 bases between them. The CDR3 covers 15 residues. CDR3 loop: CASSRAGLAKNIQYF. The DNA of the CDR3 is TGCGCCAGCAGCCGGGCGGGGCTAGCCAAAAACATTCAGTACTTC.

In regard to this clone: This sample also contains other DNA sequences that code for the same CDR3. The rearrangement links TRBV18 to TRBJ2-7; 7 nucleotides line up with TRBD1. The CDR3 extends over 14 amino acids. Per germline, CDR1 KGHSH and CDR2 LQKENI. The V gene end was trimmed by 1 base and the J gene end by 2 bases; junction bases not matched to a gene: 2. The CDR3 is CASSPRQGAYEQYF. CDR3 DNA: TGTGCCAGCTCACCACGTCAGGGGGCCTACGAGCAGTACTTC.

The CDR3 nucleotides are TGTGCCAGCAGTTTCTGGGCAGGGGGCGTAAATGAGCAGTTCTTC. Its protein is CASSFWAGGVNEQFF. V gene TRBV28 combines with J gene TRBJ2-1; TRBD1 matches 8 bases. Germline V gives CDR1 MDHEN, CDR2 SYDVKM. The V segment lost 3 bases and the J segment 7 bases; nucleotides outside the gene matches: 8. This CDR3 spans 15 amino acids.

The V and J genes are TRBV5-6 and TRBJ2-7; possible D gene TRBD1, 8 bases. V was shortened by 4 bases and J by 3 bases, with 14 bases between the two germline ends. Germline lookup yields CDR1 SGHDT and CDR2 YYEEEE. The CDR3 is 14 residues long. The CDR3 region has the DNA TGTGCCAGCAGCCCGGGGGGACAGGTCTACGAGCAGTACTTC. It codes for CASSPGGQVYEQYF.

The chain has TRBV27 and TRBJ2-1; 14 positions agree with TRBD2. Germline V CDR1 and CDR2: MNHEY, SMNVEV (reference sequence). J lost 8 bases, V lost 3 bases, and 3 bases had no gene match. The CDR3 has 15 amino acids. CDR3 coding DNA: TGTGCCAGCAGTTTCGGGACTAGCGGGAGCGATGAGCAGTTCTTC. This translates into CASSFGTSGSDEQFF.

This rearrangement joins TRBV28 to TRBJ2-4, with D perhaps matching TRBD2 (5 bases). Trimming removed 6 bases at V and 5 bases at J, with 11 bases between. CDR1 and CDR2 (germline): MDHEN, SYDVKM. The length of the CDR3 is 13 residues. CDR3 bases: TGTGCCAGCAGGCGCGGCGGGCAAAACATTCAGTACTTC. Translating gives CASRRGGQNIQYF.

The DNA of the CDR3 is TGCGCCAGCAGCCCTCGACTAGCGGGAGGGGTTCATGAGCAGTTCTTC. It is translated as CASSPRLAGGVHEQFF. The chain is built from TRBV4-3 and TRBJ2-1, with TRBD2 identical over 14 bases. The V and J ends lost 4 bases and 8 bases, in that order; junction bases with no gene match: 7. The germline V gene encodes CDR1 LGHNA and CDR2 YSLEER. This CDR3 has 16 residues.

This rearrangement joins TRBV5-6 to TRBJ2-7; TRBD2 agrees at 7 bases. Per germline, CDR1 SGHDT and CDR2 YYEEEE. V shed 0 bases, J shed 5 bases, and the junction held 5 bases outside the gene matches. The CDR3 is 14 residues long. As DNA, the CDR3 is TGTGCCAGCAGCTTGGCTGCGGGAGAGGACGAGCAGTACTTC. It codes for CASSLAAGEDEQYF.

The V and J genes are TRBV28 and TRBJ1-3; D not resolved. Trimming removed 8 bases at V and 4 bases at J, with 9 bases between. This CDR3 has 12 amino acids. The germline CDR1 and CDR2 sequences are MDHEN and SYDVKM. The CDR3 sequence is CASYGLGNTIYF. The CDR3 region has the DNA TGTGCCAGCTACGGTTTGGGAAACACCATATATTTT.

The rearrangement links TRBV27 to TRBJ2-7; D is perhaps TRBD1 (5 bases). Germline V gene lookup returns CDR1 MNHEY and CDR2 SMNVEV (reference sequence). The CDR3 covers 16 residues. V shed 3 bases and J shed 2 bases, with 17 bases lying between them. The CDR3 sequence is CASSFGHGRAPYEQYF. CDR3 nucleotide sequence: TGTGCCAGCAGTTTTGGTCACGGCAGGGCCCCCTACGAGCAGTACTTC.

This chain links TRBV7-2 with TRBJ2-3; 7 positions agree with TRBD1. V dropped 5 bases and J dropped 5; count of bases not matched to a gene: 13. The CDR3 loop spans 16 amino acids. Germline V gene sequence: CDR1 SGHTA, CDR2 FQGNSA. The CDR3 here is CASSLNPGQSVDTQYF. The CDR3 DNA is TGTGCCAGCAGCCTCAATCCGGGACAGAGTGTAGATACGCAGTATTTT. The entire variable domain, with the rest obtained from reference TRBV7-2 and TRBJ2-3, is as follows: GAGVSQSPSNKVTEKGKDVELRCDPISGHTALYWYRQSLGQGLEFLIYFQGNSAPDKSGLPSDRFSAERTGGSVSTLTIQRTQQEDSAVYLCASSLNPGQSVDTQYFGPGTRLTVL.

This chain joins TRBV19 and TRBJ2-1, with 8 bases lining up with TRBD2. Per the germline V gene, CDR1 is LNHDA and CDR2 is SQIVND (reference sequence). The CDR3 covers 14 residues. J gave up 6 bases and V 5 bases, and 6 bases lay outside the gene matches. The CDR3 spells CASSARTSFNEQFF. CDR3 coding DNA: TGTGCCAGTAGTGCCAGGACTAGCTTCAATGAGCAGTTCTTC.

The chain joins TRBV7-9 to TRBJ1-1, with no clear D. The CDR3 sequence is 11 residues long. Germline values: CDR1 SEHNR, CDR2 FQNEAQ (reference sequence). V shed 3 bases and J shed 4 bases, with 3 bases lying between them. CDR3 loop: CASSFLTEAFF. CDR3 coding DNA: TGTGCCAGCAGCTTTCTCACTGAAGCTTTCTTT.

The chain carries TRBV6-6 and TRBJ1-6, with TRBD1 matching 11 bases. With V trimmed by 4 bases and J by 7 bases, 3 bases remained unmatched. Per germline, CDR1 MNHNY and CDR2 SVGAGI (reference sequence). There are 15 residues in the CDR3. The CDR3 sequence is CASSFGQGANSPLHF. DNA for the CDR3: TGTGCCAGCAGTTTCGGACAGGGGGCGAATTCACCCCTCCACTTT.

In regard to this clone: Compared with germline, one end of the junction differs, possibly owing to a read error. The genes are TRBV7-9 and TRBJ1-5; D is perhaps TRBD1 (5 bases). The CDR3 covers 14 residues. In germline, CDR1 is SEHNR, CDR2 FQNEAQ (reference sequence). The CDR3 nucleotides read TGTTCCAGCAGTTTGGGGCCAGGGAATCAGCCCCAGCATTTT. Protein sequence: CSSSLGPGNQPQHF. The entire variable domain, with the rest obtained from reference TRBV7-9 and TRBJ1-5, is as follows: DTGVSQNPRHKITKRGQNVTFRCDPISEHNRLYWYRQTLGQGPEFLTYFQNEAQLEKSRLLSDRFSAERPKGSFSTLEIQRTEQGDSAMYLCSSSLGPGNQPQHFGDGTRLSIL.

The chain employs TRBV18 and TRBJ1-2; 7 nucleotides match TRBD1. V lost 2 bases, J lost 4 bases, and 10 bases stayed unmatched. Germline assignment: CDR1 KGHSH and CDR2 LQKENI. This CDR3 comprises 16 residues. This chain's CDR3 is CASSPTSGQLVYGYTF. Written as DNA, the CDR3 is TGTGCCAGCTCACCAACATCGGGACAGTTAGTCTATGGCTACACCTTC.

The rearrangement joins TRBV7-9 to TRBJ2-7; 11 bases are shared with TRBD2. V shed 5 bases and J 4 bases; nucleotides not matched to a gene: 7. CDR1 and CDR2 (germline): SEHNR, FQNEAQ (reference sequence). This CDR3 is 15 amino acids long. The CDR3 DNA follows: TGTGCCAGCAGCAAGCGAACTAGCGGGAGTTACGAGCAGTACTTC. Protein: CASSKRTSGSYEQYF.

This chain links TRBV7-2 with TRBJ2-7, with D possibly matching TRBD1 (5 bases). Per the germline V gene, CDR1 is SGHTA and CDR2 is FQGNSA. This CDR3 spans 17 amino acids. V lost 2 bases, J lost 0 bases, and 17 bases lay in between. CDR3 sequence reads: CASSLRPPTESSYEQYF. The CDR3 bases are TGTGCCAGCAGCTTAAGGCCCCCGACAGAAAGCTCCTACGAGCAGTACTTC.

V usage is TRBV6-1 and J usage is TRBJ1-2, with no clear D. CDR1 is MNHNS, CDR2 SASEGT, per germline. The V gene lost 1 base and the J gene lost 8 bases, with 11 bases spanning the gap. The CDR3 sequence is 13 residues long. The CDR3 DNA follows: TGTGCCAGCAGTGAAGGATCAGTGCAGGGCTACACCTTC. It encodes CASSEGSVQGYTF.

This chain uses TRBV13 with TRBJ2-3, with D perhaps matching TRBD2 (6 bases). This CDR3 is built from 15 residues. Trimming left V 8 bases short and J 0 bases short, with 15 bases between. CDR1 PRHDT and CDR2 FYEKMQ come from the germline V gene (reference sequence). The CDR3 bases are TGTGCCAGCGCCGGTCGGGAGAGGAGCACAGATACGCAGTATTTT. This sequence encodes CASAGRERSTDTQYF.

CDR3 loop: CASSRQGAANYNEQFF. CDR3 DNA sequence: TGTGCCAGTAGCCGACAGGGGGCTGCCAACTACAATGAGCAGTTCTTC. The rearrangement links TRBV19 to TRBJ2-1; 10 bases match TRBD1. From germline, CDR1 is LNHDA and CDR2 SQIVND (reference sequence). The J segment lost 3 bases and the V segment lost 6 bases, leaving 8 bases of the junction unmatched. CDR3 length: 16 amino acids.

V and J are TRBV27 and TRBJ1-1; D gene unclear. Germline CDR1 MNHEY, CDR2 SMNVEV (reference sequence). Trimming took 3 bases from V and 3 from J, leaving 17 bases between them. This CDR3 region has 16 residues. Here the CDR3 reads CASSFNGRAGDTEAFF. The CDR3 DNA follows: TGTGCCAGCAGTTTTAATGGCCGGGCCGGGGACACTGAAGCTTTCTTT.

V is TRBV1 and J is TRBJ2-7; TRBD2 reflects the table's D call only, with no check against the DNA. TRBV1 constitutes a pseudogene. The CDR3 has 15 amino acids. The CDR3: CTSRALAEVAYEQYF. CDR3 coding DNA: TGCACCAGCAGGGCCCTAGCAGAAGTCGCCTACGAGCAGTACTTC.

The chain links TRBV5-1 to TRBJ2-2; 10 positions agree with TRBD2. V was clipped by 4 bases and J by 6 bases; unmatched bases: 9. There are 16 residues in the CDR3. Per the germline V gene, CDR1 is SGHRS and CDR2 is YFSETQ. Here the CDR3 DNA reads TGCGCCAGCAGCGCAGACAGCGGGGGGGGTCCCGGGGAGCTGTTTTTT. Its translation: CASSADSGGGPGELFF.

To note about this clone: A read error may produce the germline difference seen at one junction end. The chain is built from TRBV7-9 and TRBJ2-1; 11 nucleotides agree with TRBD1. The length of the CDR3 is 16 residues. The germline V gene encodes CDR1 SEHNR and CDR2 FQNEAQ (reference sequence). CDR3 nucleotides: TGTTCCAGCAGCTCGCCCGGGACAGGGGGCTACAATGAGCAGTTCTTC. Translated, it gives CSSSSPGTGGYNEQFF. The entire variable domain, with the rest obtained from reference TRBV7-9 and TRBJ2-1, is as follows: DTGVSQNPRHKITKRGQNVTFRCDPISEHNRLYWYRQTLGQGPEFLTYFQNEAQLEKSRLLSDRFSAERPKGSFSTLEIQRTEQGDSAMYLCSSSSPGTGGYNEQFFGPGTRLTVL.

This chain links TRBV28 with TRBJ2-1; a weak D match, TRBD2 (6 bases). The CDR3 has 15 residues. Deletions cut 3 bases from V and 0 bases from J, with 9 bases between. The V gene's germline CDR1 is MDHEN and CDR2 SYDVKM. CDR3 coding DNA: TGTGCCAGCAGTTTGATGGGACTCTCCTACAATGAGCAGTTCTTC. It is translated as CASSLMGLSYNEQFF. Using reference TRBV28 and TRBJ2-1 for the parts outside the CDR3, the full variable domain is DVKVTQSSRYLVKRTGEKVFLECVQDMDHENMFWYRQDPGLGLRLIYFSYDVKMKEKGDIPEGYSVSREKKERFSLILESASTNQTSMYLCASSLMGLSYNEQFFGPGTRLTVL.

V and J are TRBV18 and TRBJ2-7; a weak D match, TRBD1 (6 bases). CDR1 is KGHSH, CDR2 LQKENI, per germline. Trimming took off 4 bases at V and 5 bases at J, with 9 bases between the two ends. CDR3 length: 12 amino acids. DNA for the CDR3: TGTGCCAGCTCACAATACAGGGACGAGCAGTACTTC. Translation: CASSQYRDEQYF.

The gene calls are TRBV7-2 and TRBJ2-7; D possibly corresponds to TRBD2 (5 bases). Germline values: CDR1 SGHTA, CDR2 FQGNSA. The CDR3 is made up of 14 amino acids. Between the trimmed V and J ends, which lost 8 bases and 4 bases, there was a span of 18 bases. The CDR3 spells CASEKSGREYEQYF. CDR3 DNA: TGTGCCAGCGAAAAATCGGGAAGGGAATACGAGCAGTACTTC.

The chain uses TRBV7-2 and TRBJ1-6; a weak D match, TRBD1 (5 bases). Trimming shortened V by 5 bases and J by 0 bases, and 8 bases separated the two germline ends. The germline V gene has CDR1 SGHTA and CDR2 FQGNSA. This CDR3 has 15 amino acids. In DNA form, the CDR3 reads TGTGCCAGCAGCCGGGGGAGCTCCTATAATTCACCCCTCCACTTT. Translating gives CASSRGSSYNSPLHF.